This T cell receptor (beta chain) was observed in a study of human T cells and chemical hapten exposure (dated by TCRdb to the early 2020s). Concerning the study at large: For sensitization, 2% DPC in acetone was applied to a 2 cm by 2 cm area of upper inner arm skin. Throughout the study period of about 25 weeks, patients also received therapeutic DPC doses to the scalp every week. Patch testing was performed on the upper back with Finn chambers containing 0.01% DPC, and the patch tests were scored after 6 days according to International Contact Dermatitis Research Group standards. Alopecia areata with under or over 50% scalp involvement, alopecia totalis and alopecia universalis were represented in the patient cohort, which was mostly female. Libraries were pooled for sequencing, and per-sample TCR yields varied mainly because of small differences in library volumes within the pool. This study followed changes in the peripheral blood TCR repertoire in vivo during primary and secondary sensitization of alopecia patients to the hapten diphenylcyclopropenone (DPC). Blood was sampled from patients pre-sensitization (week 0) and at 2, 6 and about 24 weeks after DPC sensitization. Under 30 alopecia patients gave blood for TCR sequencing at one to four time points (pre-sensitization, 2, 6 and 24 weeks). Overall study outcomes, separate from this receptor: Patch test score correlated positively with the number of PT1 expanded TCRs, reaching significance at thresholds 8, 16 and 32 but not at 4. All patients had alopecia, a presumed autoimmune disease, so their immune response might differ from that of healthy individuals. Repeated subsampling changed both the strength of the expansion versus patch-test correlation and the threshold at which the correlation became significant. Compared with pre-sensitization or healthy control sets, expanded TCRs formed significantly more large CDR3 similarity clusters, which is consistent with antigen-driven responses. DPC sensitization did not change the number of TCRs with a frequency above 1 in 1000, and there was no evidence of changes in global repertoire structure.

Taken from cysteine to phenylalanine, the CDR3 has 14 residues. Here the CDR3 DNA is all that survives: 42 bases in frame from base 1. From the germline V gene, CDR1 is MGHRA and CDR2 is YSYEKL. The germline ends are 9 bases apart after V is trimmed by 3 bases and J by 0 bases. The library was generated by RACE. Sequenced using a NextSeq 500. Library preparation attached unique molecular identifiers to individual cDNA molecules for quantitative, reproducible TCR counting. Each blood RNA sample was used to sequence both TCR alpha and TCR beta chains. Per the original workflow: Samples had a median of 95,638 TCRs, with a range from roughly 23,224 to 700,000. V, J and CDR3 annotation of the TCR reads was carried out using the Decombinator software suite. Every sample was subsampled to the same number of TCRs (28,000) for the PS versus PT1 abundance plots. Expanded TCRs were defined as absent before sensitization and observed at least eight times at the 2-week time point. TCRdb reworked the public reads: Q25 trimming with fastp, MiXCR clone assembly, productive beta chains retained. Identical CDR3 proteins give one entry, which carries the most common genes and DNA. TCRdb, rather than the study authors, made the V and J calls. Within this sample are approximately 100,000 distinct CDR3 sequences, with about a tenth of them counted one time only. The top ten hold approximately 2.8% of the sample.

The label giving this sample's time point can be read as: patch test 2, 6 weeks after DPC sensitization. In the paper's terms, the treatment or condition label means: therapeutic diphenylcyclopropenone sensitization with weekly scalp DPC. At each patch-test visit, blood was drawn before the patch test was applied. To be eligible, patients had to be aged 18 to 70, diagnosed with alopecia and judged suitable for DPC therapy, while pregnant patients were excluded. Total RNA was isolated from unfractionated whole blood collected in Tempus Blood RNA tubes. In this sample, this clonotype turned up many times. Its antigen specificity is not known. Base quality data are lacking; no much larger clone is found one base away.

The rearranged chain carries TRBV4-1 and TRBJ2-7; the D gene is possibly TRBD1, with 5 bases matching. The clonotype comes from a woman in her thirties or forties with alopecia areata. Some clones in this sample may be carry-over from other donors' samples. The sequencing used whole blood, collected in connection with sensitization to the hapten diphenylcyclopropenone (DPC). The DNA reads TGCGCCAGCAGCCATTCGACAGTCTCCTACGAGCAGTACTTC. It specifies CASSHSTVSYEQYF.